This T cell receptor (beta chain) was obtained from a study of cytomegalovirus exposure and HLA in healthy donors. Findings and limits, study-wide: One variant, a missense change in DCLRE1C, was linked in a later analysis to TCR beta V- and J-gene trimming.

Germline loops: CDR1 WSHSY, CDR2 SAAADI. This CDR3 has 12 amino acids. Worth noting for this clone: The antigen is undetermined. Mismatch with germline at one junction end may stem from a read error.

The PCR had 60 Vbeta and 13 Jbeta primers. Sequencing was performed with immunoSEQ multiplex PCR; in TCRdb, only in-frame clones are kept and a portion is missing. Here the sample spans over 200,000 clones, 75% being singletons. The rearrangement joins TRBV10-2 to TRBJ2-1; D gene uncertain. This TCR was recovered from a woman younger than 45 in good health and CMV-seronegative. Material for sequencing was PBMCs. CDR3 nucleotide sequence: TGCGCCAGAAGTGATTACTACAATGAGCCGTTCTTC. Protein sequence: CARSDYYNEPFF.